What follows is one T cell receptor beta chain and its context. The sample belongs to a study of blood T cell repertoires in COVID-19. This CDR3 contains 16 residues. Germline-derived CDR1 and CDR2 are SGHDT and YYEEEE. Trimming shortened V by 4 bases and J by 4 bases, and 18 bases separated the two germline ends. The data were produced by immunoSEQ multiplex PCR, yet TCRdb's version contains in-frame clones alone and is incomplete. The sample contains a few hundred thousand clones, approximately 90% of which appear only once. J is TRBJ2-1 and V is TRBV5-6; perhaps TRBD2 as D (5 bases). The sequenced sample was peripheral blood. This receptor was taken from a man younger than 30 with active or convalescent COVID-19. CDR3 DNA: TGTGCCAGCAGCCCAAGGGATTTAGCGTGGTACAATGAGCAGTTCTTC. This gives the protein CASSPRDLAWYNEQFF. The whole variable domain, filled in from reference TRBV5-6 and TRBJ2-1, reads DAGVTQSPTHLIKTRGQQVTLRCSPKSGHDTVSWYQQALGQGPQFIFQYYEEEERQRGNFPDRFSGHQFPNYSSELNVNALLLGDSALYLCASSPRDLAWYNEQFFGPGTRLTVL.